The clone carrying this TCR beta chain has ten or more counts. Its antigen is unidentified. This record belongs to a study of T cells in Graves' hyperthyroidism and ophthalmopathy. Study overall: Peripheral blood collection took place at initial diagnosis, before any treatment.

The study enrolled patients aged 18 to 65 with newly diagnosed hyperthyroidism of under 2 months' duration. Before ophthalmopathy appeared, progressors gave blood at initial hyperthyroidism diagnosis. Findings and limits, study-wide: Before onset, ophthalmopathy was predicted by the model a median approximately 6.5 months earlier.

RNA transcripts served as the template for amplifying TCR beta CDR3 regions. First-round RT-PCR of the TCR CDR3 relied on the HTBI primer set. TCRdb itself ran the multiplex PCR reads through MiXCR, one entry per CDR3 protein. This table holds under 300,000 distinct CDR3 sequences, 13% found once. The sequence was obtained from a woman aged 30 to 39 with Graves' hyperthyroidism that later progressed to Graves' ophthalmopathy. Input material: blood.

In DNA, the CDR3 is TGTGCCAGCAGTTACTCAGGGCAGGGGAACAATCAGCCCCAGCATTTT. Its protein is CASSYSGQGNNQPQHF. This chain connects TRBV6-2 or TRBV6-3 to TRBJ1-5; possible D gene TRBD1, 6 bases. Trimming took 0 bases from V and 3 from J, leaving 12 bases between them. The CDR3 loop spans 16 amino acids. Germline V gene sequence: CDR1 MNHEY, CDR2 SVGEGT.